The TCR beta chain under discussion was sequenced for a study of patients and donors after allogeneic stem cell transplantation. At least ten counts were recorded for this clonotype. Via MiXCR, TCRdb re-called the RT-PCR reads, giving one row per CDR3 protein. The data hold around 150,000 distinct CDR3 sequences, with 30% observed a single time. V was cut by 5 bases and J by 5 bases, with 10 bases left in between. This CDR3 contains 13 residues. The V gene's germline CDR1 is SEHNR and CDR2 FQNEAQ (reference sequence). The chain combines TRBV7-9 with TRBJ1-5; D is unresolved. Specimen: blood, either unsorted or a sorted T cell fraction (not recorded which). This TCR was recovered from a human donor who was either an allogeneic HSCT recipient or a stem cell or donor lymphocyte infusion donor (not recorded which). It is not recorded whose cells these are; they may come from a transplant donor. The CDR3 here is CASSLTSDQPQHF. In nucleotides, the CDR3 is TGTGCCAGCAGCCTAACATCGGATCAGCCCCAGCATTTT. Together with reference TRBV7-9 and TRBJ1-5, the CDR3 gives the full variable domain: DTGVSQNPRHKITKRGQNVTFRCDPISEHNRLYWYRQTLGQGPEFLTYFQNEAQLEKSRLLSDRFSAERPKGSFSTLEIQRTEQGDSAMYLCASSLTSDQPQHFGDGTRLSIL.